Below, 9 T cell receptor beta chains from the same sample are listed, as sequenced in a study of T cell repertoires in cytomegalovirus infection. TCRdb re-analysed the reads in MiXCR, keeping a single row per CDR3 protein. The sample shows around 740,000 distinct CDR3 sequences, 35% to 45% of them seen only once. What was sequenced was PBMCs. These receptors were taken from a human donor in good health (CMV status not recorded). Some clones in this sample may be carry-over from other donors' samples.

The table lists this clonotype with many counts. The chain has TRBV7-2 and TRBJ1-2, with TRBD1 matching over 7 bases. Unmatched junction bases numbered 8, after V lost 5 bases and J lost 2 bases. Germline CDR1 SGHTA, CDR2 FQGNSA. This CDR3 spans 15 amino acids. The DNA of the CDR3 is TGTGCCAGCAGCCCCAGGGGGGGTTTAAACTATGGCTACACCTTC. Residues: CASSPRGGLNYGYTF.

This clonotype was seen ten or more times. The genes are TRBV7-8 and TRBJ2-7; TRBD2 aligns across 8 bases. V was pared by 6 bases and J by 2 bases, with 3 bases of the junction left unmatched. The germline V gene encodes CDR1 SGHVS and CDR2 FQNEAQ. CDR3 size: 13 residues. This CDR3 is CASRVGLAYEQYF. CDR3 in DNA: TGTGCCAGCAGGGTGGGACTAGCCTACGAGCAGTACTTC.

V is TRBV7-8 and J is TRBJ2-7; 12 bases match TRBD2. CDR3 length: 18 residues. CDR1 and CDR2 (germline): SGHVS, FQNEAQ. With V trimmed by 0 bases and J by 1 base, 7 bases remained unmatched. CDR3 sequence (DNA): TGTGCCAGCAGCTTAGCGGGGCTAGCGGGAGGGGAGTCCTACGAGCAGTACTTC. Residues: CASSLAGLAGGESYEQYF.

J is TRBJ1-1 and V is TRBV28, with D unclear. V was pared by 6 bases and J by 6 bases, with 11 bases between. CDR3 length equals 12 residues. The germline gives CDR1 MDHEN, CDR2 SYDVKM. CDR3 in amino acids: CASRGLIAEAFF. Written as DNA, the CDR3 is TGTGCCAGCAGGGGGTTGATCGCTGAAGCTTTCTTT.

The CDR3 bases are TGTGCCAGCAGTTCTTTCAGATACAATGAGCAGTTCTTC. It is translated as CASSSFRYNEQFF. This chain links TRBV6-2 or TRBV6-3 with TRBJ2-1; D unclear. The CDR3 length is 13 residues. Germline CDR1 reads MNHEY; CDR2 reads SVGEGT. The V end was cut by 4 bases, the J end by 4 bases, with 8 bases between.

This clonotype has ten or more counts. V is TRBV7-2 and J is TRBJ1-5, with D perhaps matching TRBD1 (5 bases). This CDR3 has 12 amino acids. CDR1 is SGHTA, CDR2 FQGNSA, per germline. The V end lost 7 bases, the J end lost 4 bases, and 8 bases lay between the germline ends. The CDR3 is CASMGPNQPQHF. CDR3 coding DNA: TGTGCCAGCATGGGGCCGAATCAGCCCCAGCATTTT.

DNA of the CDR3: TGTGCCAGCAGCCTTGAGCAAGAGCAGTTCTTC. Protein product: CASSLEQEQFF. This rearrangement joins TRBV4-2 to TRBJ2-1; D not certain. Trimming left V 4 bases short and J 10 bases short, with 8 bases between. The germline gives CDR1 LGHNA, CDR2 YNFKEQ. The CDR3 totals 11 residues.

This sequence joins TRBV7-9 and TRBJ2-2; the D call may be TRBD1 or TRBD2 (5 bases each). Germline assignment: CDR1 SEHNR and CDR2 FQNEAQ (reference sequence). CDR3 length equals 15 residues. Trimming removed 3 bases at V and 4 bases at J, with 12 bases between. The CDR3 DNA follows: TGTGCCAGCAGCTTGGGGCGTACTAGCACCGGGGAGCTGTTTTTT. This gives the protein CASSLGRTSTGELFF.

There are a few counts of this clonotype. The genes are TRBV30 and TRBJ2-7, with TRBD1 as a possible D gene (5 bases). CDR3 length equals 16 residues. Trimming left V 1 base short and J 5 bases short, with 21 bases between. Germline CDR1 and CDR2: GTSNPN and SVGIG (reference sequence). CDR3 bases: TGTGCCTGGAGTGAGGGGAACCCGGGTGCGGCCGACGAGCAGTACTTC. It is translated as CAWSEGNPGAADEQYF. Filled out from reference TRBV30 and TRBJ2-7, the complete variable domain reads SQTIHQWPATLVQPVGSPLSLECTVEGTSNPNLYWYRQAAGRGLQLLFYSVGIGQISSEVPQNLSASRPQDRQFILSSKKLLLSDSGFYLCAWSEGNPGAADEQYFGPGTRLTVT.